The 20 T cell receptor beta chains given below trace back to one sample, sequenced in a study of cytomegalovirus exposure and HLA in healthy donors. Vbeta (60) and Jbeta (13) primers were used in the PCR. Repertoires were generated with immunoSEQ multiplex PCR, while TCRdb's copy carries only in-frame clones and drops some. Of roughly 180,000 clones in the sample, around 80% are singletons; the top ten hold 2.1%. Sequencing used PBMCs. The receptors derive from a woman aged 18 to 35 in good health and CMV-seropositive.

The V call is TRBV6-6, the J call TRBJ1-4; 7 nucleotides align to TRBD1. CDR1 is MNHNY, CDR2 SVGAGI, per germline (reference sequence). The CDR3 consists of 15 residues. Trimming took 5 bases from V and 7 from J; bases not matched to a gene: 10. CDR3: CASSLNEGASEKLFF. In nucleotides, the CDR3 is TGTGCCAGCAGTCTTAATGAGGGGGCGAGTGAAAAACTGTTTTTT.

The table lists this clone with a few counts. Sequence at one end of the junction differs from germline and may be a read error. V and J are TRBV2 and TRBJ1-1, with 8 bases matching TRBD1. This CDR3 has 14 amino acids. Germline CDR1 SNHLY, CDR2 FYNNEI. The CDR3 region is CASTEQGGDTEAFF. The CDR3 nucleotides read TGTGCCAGCACTGAACAGGGGGGCGACACTGAAGCTTTCTTT. Full variable domain (outside the CDR3, taken from reference TRBV2 and TRBJ1-1): EPEVTQTPSHQVTQMGQEVILRCVPISNHLYFYWYRQILGQKVEFLVSFYNNEISEKSEIFDDQFSVERPDGSNFTLKIRSTKLEDSAMYFCASTEQGGDTEAFFGQGTRLTVV.

The table lists this clone with a few counts. The chain combines TRBV19 with TRBJ1-1; 7 bases match TRBD1. CDR3 size: 17 residues. Trimming took 7 bases from V and 1 from J; bases not matched to a gene: 15. CDR1 and CDR2 from the germline V gene are LNHDA and SQIVND (reference sequence). The CDR3 region is CASMLIPGQKKNTEAFF. CDR3 nucleotide sequence: TGTGCCAGTATGCTTATACCGGGACAGAAGAAGAACACTGAAGCTTTCTTT.

The rearrangement joins TRBV7-9 to TRBJ1-2, with 8 bases aligning to TRBD1. The CDR3 length is 14 residues. V was pared by 8 bases and J by 6 bases, with 11 bases of the junction left unmatched. The germline V gene encodes CDR1 SEHNR and CDR2 FQNEAQ (reference sequence). The CDR3 DNA follows: TGTGCCAGCGATTGGAAGGACAGGGAGGATGGCTACACCTTC. It yields the protein CASDWKDREDGYTF.

This chain connects TRBV5-6 to TRBJ2-5, with 7 positions matching TRBD1. From germline, CDR1 is SGHDT and CDR2 YYEEEE. V trimming: 4 bases; J trimming: 3 bases; junction bases outside the gene matches: 3. The CDR3 totals 13 residues. CDR3 sequence (DNA): TGTGCCAGCAGCCCAGGGACAGAAGAGACCCAGTACTTC. It codes for CASSPGTEETQYF.

The chain links TRBV7-3 to TRBJ2-2, with no clear D. There are 15 residues in the CDR3. Germline assignment: CDR1 SGHTA and CDR2 FQGTGA. V lost 8 bases to trimming and J lost 0 bases, with 13 bases between them. CDR3 region: CASAPGHTNTGELFF. The CDR3 DNA reads TGTGCCAGCGCTCCTGGTCACACGAACACCGGGGAGCTGTTTTTT.

The chain links TRBV6-6 to TRBJ2-1; unclear D gene. There are 12 residues in the CDR3. The V gene lost 0 bases and the J gene lost 10 bases, with 7 bases spanning the gap. CDR1 MNHNY and CDR2 SVGAGI come from the germline V gene (reference sequence). The CDR3, as DNA: TGTGCCAGCAGTTACTCGAGAGAGGAGCAGTTCTTC. Translated, it gives CASSYSREEQFF.

The V and J genes are TRBV6-5 and TRBJ2-3, with D unclear. Trimming left V 6 bases short and J 4 bases short, with 8 bases between. This CDR3 has 12 amino acids. Per germline, CDR1 MNHEY and CDR2 SVGAGI. The CDR3 region is CASRIAPDTQYF. The CDR3 region has the DNA TGTGCCAGCAGGATAGCCCCAGATACGCAGTATTTT.

Here the CDR3 reads CSVKQSTSSYEQYF. The CDR3, as DNA: TGCAGCGTCAAACAGAGCACCAGCTCCTACGAGCAGTACTTC. This sequence joins TRBV29-1 and TRBJ2-7, with unresolved D. The V end was cut by 6 bases, the J end by 0 bases, with 15 bases between. Germline CDR1 SQVTM, CDR2 ANQGSEA. The CDR3 contains 14 residues.

The chain couples TRBV2 to TRBJ2-1; tentative D call: TRBD2 (6 bases). V gave up 5 bases and J gave up 3 bases, with 14 bases separating them. Germline-derived CDR1 and CDR2 are SNHLY and FYNNEI. The CDR3 runs 15 residues. The DNA for the CDR3 is TGTGCCAGCAGTCGGGGCGGGGTCTTCTACAATGAGCAGTTCTTC. It translates to CASSRGGVFYNEQFF.

The CDR3 reads CASRHRGQGASSEAFF. The CDR3 DNA sequence: TGTGCCAGCAGGCACCGAGGACAGGGGGCATCATCTGAAGCTTTCTTT. V usage is TRBV7-2 and J usage is TRBJ1-1, with 11 positions matching TRBD1. CDR1 is SGHTA, CDR2 FQGNSA, per germline. The CDR3 is 16 residues long. The trim removed 6 bases at V and 6 bases at J, leaving 12 bases unmatched.

V usage is TRBV28 and J usage is TRBJ2-2, with D perhaps TRBD1 (5 bases). Germline lookup yields CDR1 MDHEN and CDR2 SYDVKM. This CDR3 spans 11 amino acids. Trimming took off 6 bases at V and 7 bases at J, with 6 bases between the two ends. The CDR3 DNA reads as TGTGCCAGCAGAAGGGGCGGGGAGCTGTTTTTT. Translation gives CASRRGGELFF.

This clone showed up just a few times. This chain connects TRBV5-1 to TRBJ2-5; TRBD1 matches 9 bases. The CDR3 sequence is 15 residues long. Germline lookup yields CDR1 SGHRS and CDR2 YFSETQ. The V segment lost 2 bases and the J segment 5 bases; nucleotides outside the gene matches: 7. Here the CDR3 DNA reads TGCGCCAGCAGCTTAGAACAGGGGGCGGGGGAGACCCAGTACTTC. Translation gives CASSLEQGAGETQYF.

This chain connects TRBV4-2 to TRBJ2-5; the match to TRBD1 covers 8 bases. The CDR3 totals 17 residues. Germline V gene data show CDR1 as LGHNA and CDR2 as YNFKEQ. The ends lost 5 bases at V and 4 bases at J; junction bases unmatched: 15. The CDR3 nucleotides are TGTGCCAGCAGCTATGACCAGGGGGCGATATCTGTAGAGACCCAGTACTTC. Translating it yields CASSYDQGAISVETQYF.

The CDR3 spells CASSVDNGSEKLFF. CDR3 bases: TGTGCCAGCAGTGTTGACAACGGTAGTGAAAAACTGTTTTTT. The J gene is TRBJ1-4, the V gene TRBV6-1; D gene unclear. The CDR3 is 14 amino acids. Trimming took 4 bases from V and 7 from J, leaving 13 bases between them. Germline V gene data show CDR1 as MNHNS and CDR2 as SASEGT.

J is TRBJ2-2 and V is TRBV11-2; 10 positions agree with TRBD1. V trimming: 5 bases; J trimming: 2 bases; junction bases outside the gene matches: 2. Germline assignment: CDR1 SGHAT and CDR2 FQNNGV. This CDR3 contains 15 residues. The CDR3 protein is CASSDRGQNTGELFF. CDR3 bases: TGTGCCAGCAGCGACAGGGGGCAAAACACCGGGGAGCTGTTTTTT.

In DNA, the CDR3 is TGTGCCTGGAGTTACCAGGGAATGGGGAATCAGCCCCAGCATTTT. Translated: CAWSYQGMGNQPQHF. The rearrangement joins TRBV30 to TRBJ1-5, with D possibly being TRBD1 (5 bases). Trimming shortened V by 2 bases and J by 4 bases, and 15 bases separated the two germline ends. Germline assignment: CDR1 GTSNPN and CDR2 SVGIG (reference sequence). The length of the CDR3 is 15 residues.

The V and J genes are TRBV29-1 and TRBJ2-7; 8 bases line up with TRBD2. The germline CDR1 and CDR2 sequences are SQVTM and ANQGSEA. This CDR3 has 13 amino acids. Germline trimming cut 7 bases from V and 2 bases from J; bases unmatched to any gene: 7. The CDR3: CSAKGSGAYEQYF. The CDR3 DNA follows: TGCAGCGCAAAGGGTAGCGGGGCCTACGAGCAGTACTTC.

This clone showed up just a few times. The CDR3 loop reads CAWSGERGLYNEQFF. DNA for the CDR3: TGTGCCTGGAGTGGCGAGCGGGGCCTCTACAATGAGCAGTTCTTC. V is TRBV30 and J is TRBJ2-1, with 7 bases that match TRBD2. The V and J ends lost 1 base and 3 bases, in that order; junction bases with no gene match: 6. This CDR3 region has 15 residues. Germline CDR1 reads GTSNPN; CDR2 reads SVGIG (reference sequence).

The chain carries TRBV10-2 and TRBJ1-4; D might be TRBD1 (6 bases). The V end was cut by 5 bases, the J end by 13 bases, with 17 bases between. Per the germline V gene, CDR1 is WSHSY and CDR2 is SAAADI. The CDR3 length is 13 residues. The CDR3 here is CASSYRAACGLFF. CDR3 in DNA: TGCGCCAGCAGTTACAGGGCCGCGTGTGGACTGTTTTTT.